Following are 20 T cell receptor beta chains from one sample sequenced in a study of cytomegalovirus exposure and HLA in healthy donors (TCRdb year 2017). Library creation used the immunoSEQ multiplex PCR assay. The multiplex PCR relied on a mix of 60 forward primers for TCR Vbeta segments and 13 reverse primers for TCR Jbeta segments. The source is immuneACCESS, and TCRdb retained only in-frame sequences with V and J called. Part of the clones is not carried over; for the studies checked, unresolved V genes explain less than half of this, and the remainder is unexplained. The sample yields approximately 160,000 clones; more than 80% were counted once. 4.8% of the sample is held by the ten biggest clonotypes. The sequenced sample consisted of PBMCs. These receptors originate from a man between 18 and 35 years old in good health and CMV-seronegative.

This clone was found a few times. The genes are TRBV25-1 and TRBJ2-5; TRBD1 matches at 7 bases. Germline V gene data show CDR1 as MGHDK and CDR2 as SYGVNS. V lost 1 base and J lost 6; bases outside the gene matches: 5. The CDR3 runs to 14 residues. CDR3 sequence reads: CASSESNRGKTQYF. The CDR3 DNA follows: TGTGCCAGCAGTGAATCCAACAGGGGAAAGACCCAGTACTTC.

This clone has only a few counts. This chain connects TRBV4-3 to TRBJ1-5; D unclear. V was shortened by 0 bases and J by 5 bases, with 11 bases between the two germline ends. Germline V gene sequence: CDR1 LGHNA, CDR2 YSLEER. The CDR3 loop spans 15 amino acids. CDR3 residues: CASSQERDGDQPQHF. CDR3 coding DNA: TGCGCCAGCAGCCAAGAACGCGACGGGGATCAGCCCCAGCATTTT.

The chain employs TRBV7-6 and TRBJ2-7; D ambiguous. The CDR3 has 13 residues. Trimming removed 1 base from V and 5 bases from J, with 9 bases in between. Germline V CDR1 and CDR2: SGHVS, FNYEAQ. In DNA form, the CDR3 reads TGTGCCAGCAGCTTAGTTCAGTCGAACGAGCAGTACTTC. This gives the protein CASSLVQSNEQYF.

The CDR3 DNA sequence: TGTGCCAGCAGCTTTCTCGGGTTCTCGAACTACGAGCAGTACTTC. Protein product: CASSFLGFSNYEQYF. V usage is TRBV7-9 and J usage is TRBJ2-7; D ambiguous. In germline, CDR1 is SEHNR, CDR2 FQNEAQ (reference sequence). The CDR3 covers 15 residues. V was cut by 3 bases and J by 3 bases, with 15 bases left in between.

V and J are TRBV9 and TRBJ1-3; no clear D gene. Trimming stripped 0 bases from V and 0 bases from J, with 10 bases between. This CDR3 comprises 16 residues. Germline V gives CDR1 SGDLS, CDR2 YYNGEE. CDR3 in amino acids: CASSVAIEHSGNTIYF. DNA for the CDR3: TGTGCCAGCAGCGTAGCTATAGAGCACTCTGGAAACACCATATATTTT.

V gene TRBV4-1 combines with J gene TRBJ1-6; 7 bases line up with TRBD1. The trim removed 4 bases at V and 9 bases at J, leaving 12 bases unmatched. The CDR3 runs to 16 residues. In germline, CDR1 is MGHRA, CDR2 YSYEKL. As DNA, the CDR3 is TGCGCCAGCAGCCCTCGGGGGCAGGGGGAATTTTCACCCCTCCACTTT. The encoded protein is CASSPRGQGEFSPLHF.

The rearrangement joins TRBV11-2 to TRBJ2-7, with D maybe TRBD1 (6 bases). The CDR3 is 14 residues long. Germline V gene sequence: CDR1 SGHAT, CDR2 FQNNGV. The V and J ends lost 5 bases and 4 bases respectively, with 15 bases between them. The CDR3 DNA follows: TGTGCCAGCAGCCGTCGAGGGGGTAGTTACGAGCAGTACTTC. This gives the protein CASSRRGGSYEQYF.

The rearrangement joins TRBV5-6 to TRBJ2-2; 11 bases map to TRBD2. The CDR3 covers 15 residues. V shed 1 base, J shed 9 bases, and the junction held 5 bases outside the gene matches. From germline, CDR1 is SGHDT and CDR2 YYEEEE. The CDR3 reads CASSLLAGGPRELFF. Here the CDR3 DNA reads TGTGCCAGCAGCTTGTTAGCGGGAGGGCCCCGGGAGCTGTTTTTT. The variable domain in full, completed from reference TRBV5-6 and TRBJ2-2, reads DAGVTQSPTHLIKTRGQQVTLRCSPKSGHDTVSWYQQALGQGPQFIFQYYEEEERQRGNFPDRFSGHQFPNYSSELNVNALLLGDSALYLCASSLLAGGPRELFFGEGSRLTVL.

This chain uses TRBV29-1 with TRBJ1-2, with D perhaps matching TRBD1 (5 bases). This CDR3 contains 11 residues. The germline CDR1 and CDR2 sequences are SQVTM and ANQGSEA. The V and J ends lost 5 bases and 3 bases respectively, with 7 bases between them. CDR3 DNA sequence: TGCAGCGTTACAGGCGACTATGGCTACACCTTC. Its protein product is CSVTGDYGYTF.

CDR3 in amino acids: CASSKWEELYGYTF. CDR3 coding DNA: TGTGCCAGTAGTAAGTGGGAGGAGCTCTATGGCTACACCTTC. The rearrangement links TRBV19 to TRBJ1-2; D not certain. The CDR3 is made up of 14 amino acids. V dropped 4 bases and J dropped 4 bases, with 13 bases sitting between them. CDR1 is LNHDA, CDR2 SQIVND, per germline (reference sequence). The complete variable domain, with remaining parts taken from reference TRBV19 and TRBJ1-2, reads DGGITQSPKYLFRKEGQNVTLSCEQNLNHDAMYWYRQDPGQGLRLIYYSQIVNDFQKGDIAEGYSVSREKKESFPLTVTSAQKNPTAFYLCASSKWEELYGYTFGSGTRLTVV.

V and J are TRBV7-8 and TRBJ2-3; D may be TRBD2 (5 bases). The CDR3 spans 17 residues. The germline gives CDR1 SGHVS, CDR2 FQNEAQ. V was shortened by 5 bases and J by 5 bases, with 23 bases between the two germline ends. CDR3 nucleotides: TGTGCCAGCAGCCTGAACCGCGACCCGGGAAGGGTAGATACGCAGTATTTT. It specifies CASSLNRDPGRVDTQYF.

This rearrangement joins TRBV25-1 to TRBJ2-5; perhaps TRBD2 as D (6 bases). V lost 4 bases and J lost 4, with 13 bases in between. Germline CDR1 and CDR2: MGHDK and SYGVNS. There are 14 residues in the CDR3. The CDR3 loop reads CASSGRGSGETQYF. The CDR3 DNA follows: TGTGCCAGCAGTGGGAGGGGTAGTGGAGAGACCCAGTACTTC.

The chain recombines TRBV25-1 with TRBJ1-4; a weak D match, TRBD1 (6 bases). Germline V gene sequence: CDR1 MGHDK, CDR2 SYGVNS. The CDR3 covers 14 residues. Trimming removed 2 bases from V and 4 bases from J, with 8 bases in between. The CDR3 is CASSETGLNEKLFF. The DNA of the CDR3 is TGTGCCAGCAGTGAAACAGGGCTTAATGAAAAACTGTTTTTT.

This clone was seen a single time. The chain employs TRBV7-8 and TRBJ2-4, with TRBD2 identical over 14 bases. There are 16 residues in the CDR3. V shed 2 bases, J shed 6 bases, and the junction held 3 bases outside the gene matches. The germline CDR1 and CDR2 sequences are SGHVS and FQNEAQ. The CDR3 loop is CASSLPGTSGGNIQYF. CDR3 DNA sequence: TGTGCCAGCAGCTTACCCGGGACTAGCGGGGGAAACATTCAGTACTTC.

This chain joins TRBV6-1 and TRBJ1-5; TRBD1 matches at 8 bases. J lost 4 bases, V lost 0 bases, and 2 bases had no gene match. This CDR3 spans 15 amino acids. CDR1 is MNHNS and CDR2 is SASEGT in the germline V gene. CDR3 coding DNA: TGTGCCAGCAGTGAAGCGGACAGGGATAATCAGCCCCAGCATTTT. Its translation: CASSEADRDNQPQHF.

The chain carries TRBV7-8 and TRBJ1-2, with TRBD1 identical over 9 bases. This CDR3 contains 16 residues. The V gene end was trimmed by 1 base and the J gene end by 8 bases; junction bases not matched to a gene: 11. CDR1 and CDR2 from the germline V gene are SGHVS and FQNEAQ. The DNA of the CDR3 is TGTGCCAGCAGCTTAGAGTGGGAGGGGACAGGGCACGGCTACACCTTC. Encoded protein: CASSLEWEGTGHGYTF. Drawing the rest from reference TRBV7-8 and TRBJ1-2, the complete variable domain is GAGVSQSPRYKVAKRGQDVALRCDPISGHVSLFWYQQALGQGPEFLTYFQNEAQLDKSGLPSDRFFAERPEGSVSTLKIQRTQQEDSAVYLCASSLEWEGTGHGYTFGSGTRLTVV.

The chain couples TRBV2 to TRBJ2-2; weak D call: TRBD1 (5 bases). Germline CDR1 SNHLY, CDR2 FYNNEI. Trimming took off 8 bases at V and 6 bases at J, with 16 bases between the two ends. This CDR3 comprises 14 residues. CDR3 DNA sequence: TGTGCCAGCGAAGACCCAGGGTTCGCCGGGGAGCTGTTTTTT. Amino acid sequence: CASEDPGFAGELFF.

The DNA of the CDR3 is TGTGCCAGCAGTCCCTCGGGGGGACTAGCGGGGAGGGAGACCCAGTACTTC. It translates to CASSPSGGLAGRETQYF. The chain has TRBV5-4 and TRBJ2-5, with 13 bases lining up with TRBD2. The V and J ends lost 5 bases and 5 bases, in that order; junction bases with no gene match: 12. The CDR3 length is 17 residues. Per the germline V gene, CDR1 is SGHNT and CDR2 is YYREEE (reference sequence).

The gene calls are TRBV30 and TRBJ1-5; the D is unclear. This CDR3 region has 13 residues. V was cut by 1 base and J by 6 bases, with 10 bases left in between. The germline V gene encodes CDR1 GTSNPN and CDR2 SVGIG (reference sequence). In nucleotides, the CDR3 is TGTGCCTGGAGTGGAGGGCTTTCTCAGCCCCAGCATTTT. It translates to CAWSGGLSQPQHF. The full variable domain, its missing parts supplied by reference TRBV30 and TRBJ1-5, is SQTIHQWPATLVQPVGSPLSLECTVEGTSNPNLYWYRQAAGRGLQLLFYSVGIGQISSEVPQNLSASRPQDRQFILSSKKLLLSDSGFYLCAWSGGLSQPQHFGDGTRLSIL.

DNA of the CDR3: TGTGCCAGCAGTTTCTCGGGACTCCTCTCCTACGAGCAGTACTTC. The encoded protein is CASSFSGLLSYEQYF. The chain couples TRBV28 to TRBJ2-7, with D tentatively TRBD2 (6 bases). The CDR3 has 15 amino acids. The germline CDR1 and CDR2 sequences are MDHEN and SYDVKM. Trimming cost V 3 bases and J 0 bases, with 12 bases left between them.